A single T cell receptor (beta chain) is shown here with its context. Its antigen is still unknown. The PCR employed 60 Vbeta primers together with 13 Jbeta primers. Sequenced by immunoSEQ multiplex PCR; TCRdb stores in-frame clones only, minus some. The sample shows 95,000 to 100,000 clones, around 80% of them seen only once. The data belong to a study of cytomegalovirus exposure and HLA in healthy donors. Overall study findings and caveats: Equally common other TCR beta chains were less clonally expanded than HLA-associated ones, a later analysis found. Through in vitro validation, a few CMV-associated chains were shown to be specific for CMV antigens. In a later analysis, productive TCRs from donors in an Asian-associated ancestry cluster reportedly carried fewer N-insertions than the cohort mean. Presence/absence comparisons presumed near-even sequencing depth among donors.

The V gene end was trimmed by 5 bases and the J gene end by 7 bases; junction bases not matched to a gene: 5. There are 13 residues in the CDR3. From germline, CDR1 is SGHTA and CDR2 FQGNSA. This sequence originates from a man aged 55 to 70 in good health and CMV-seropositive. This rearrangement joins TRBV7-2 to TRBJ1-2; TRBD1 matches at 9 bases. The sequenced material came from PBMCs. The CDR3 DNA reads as TGTGCCAGCAGCATAGGGACAGGGACTGGCTACACCTTC. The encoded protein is CASSIGTGTGYTF.